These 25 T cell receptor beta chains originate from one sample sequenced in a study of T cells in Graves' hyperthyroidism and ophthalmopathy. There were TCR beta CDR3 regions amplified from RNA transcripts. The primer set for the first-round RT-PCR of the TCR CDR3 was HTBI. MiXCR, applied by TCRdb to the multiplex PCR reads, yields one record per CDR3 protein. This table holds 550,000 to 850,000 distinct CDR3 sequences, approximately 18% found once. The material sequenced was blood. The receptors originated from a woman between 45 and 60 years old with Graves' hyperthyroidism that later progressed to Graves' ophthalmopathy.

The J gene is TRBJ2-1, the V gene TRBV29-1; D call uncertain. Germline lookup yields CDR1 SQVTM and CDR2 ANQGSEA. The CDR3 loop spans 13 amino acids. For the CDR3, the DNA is TGCAGTGGTTTTTGGGGCTCCTACAATGAGCAGTTCTTC. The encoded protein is CSGFWGSYNEQFF.

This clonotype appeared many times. The CDR3 DNA reads as TGTGCCAGCAGCCAAGATCTTCAGGGAGGGCGGGGCTACACCTTC. This gives the protein CASSQDLQGGRGYTF. The chain recombines TRBV3-1 with TRBJ1-2; D may be TRBD1 (5 bases). Trimming stripped 0 bases from V and 8 bases from J, with 16 bases between. This CDR3 has 15 residues. Germline values: CDR1 LGHDT, CDR2 YNNKEL (reference sequence). Supplemented by reference TRBV3-1 and TRBJ1-2, the full variable domain reads DTAVSQTPKYLVTQMGNDKSIKCEQNLGHDTMYWYKQDSKKFLKIMFSYNNKELIINETVPNRFSPKSPDKAHLNLHINSLELGDSAVYFCASSQDLQGGRGYTFGSGTRLTVV.

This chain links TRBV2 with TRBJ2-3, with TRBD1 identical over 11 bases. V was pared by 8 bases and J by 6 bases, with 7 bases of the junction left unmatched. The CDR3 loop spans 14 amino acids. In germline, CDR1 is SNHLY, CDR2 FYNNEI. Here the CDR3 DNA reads TGTGCCAGCCTGGACAGGGGGCTTCCGGATACGCAGTATTTT. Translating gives CASLDRGLPDTQYF.

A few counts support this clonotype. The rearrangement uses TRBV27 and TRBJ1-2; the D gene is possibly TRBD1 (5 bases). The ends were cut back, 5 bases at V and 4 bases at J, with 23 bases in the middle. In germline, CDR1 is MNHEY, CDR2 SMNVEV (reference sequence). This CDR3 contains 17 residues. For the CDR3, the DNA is TGTGCCAGCAGTGCGATACGGGGGGGGAATATGGCCTATGGCTACACCTTC. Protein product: CASSAIRGGNMAYGYTF.

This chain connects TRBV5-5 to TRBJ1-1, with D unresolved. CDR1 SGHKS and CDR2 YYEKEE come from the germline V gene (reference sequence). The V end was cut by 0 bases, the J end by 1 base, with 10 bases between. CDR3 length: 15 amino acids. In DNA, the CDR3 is TGTGCCAGCAGCTTGGAGATAGGGTGGAACACTGAAGCTTTCTTT. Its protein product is CASSLEIGWNTEAFF.

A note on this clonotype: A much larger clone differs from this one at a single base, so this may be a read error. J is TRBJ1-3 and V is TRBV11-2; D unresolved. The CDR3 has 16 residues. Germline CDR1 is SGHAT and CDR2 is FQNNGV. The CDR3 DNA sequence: TGTGCCAGCAGCTTAGAAGCACCTCGCTCTGAAAACACCATATATTTT. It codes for CASSLEAPRSENTIYF. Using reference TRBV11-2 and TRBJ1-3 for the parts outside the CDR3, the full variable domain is EAGVAQSPRYKIIEKRQSVAFWCNPISGHATLYWYQQILGQGPKLLIQFQNNGVVDDSQLPKDRFSAERLKGVDSTLKIQPAKLEDSAVYLCASSLEAPRSENTIYFGEGSWLTVV.

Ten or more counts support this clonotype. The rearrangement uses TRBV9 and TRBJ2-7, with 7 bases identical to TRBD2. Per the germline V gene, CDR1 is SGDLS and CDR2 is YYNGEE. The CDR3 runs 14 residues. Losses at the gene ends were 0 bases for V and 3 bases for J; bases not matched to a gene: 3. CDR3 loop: CASSVGASGYEQYF. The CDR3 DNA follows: TGTGCCAGCAGCGTAGGCGCTAGCGGCTACGAGCAGTACTTC. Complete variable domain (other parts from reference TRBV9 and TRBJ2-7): DSGVTQTPKHLITATGQRVTLRCSPRSGDLSVYWYQQSLDQGLQFLIQYYNGEERAKGNILERFSAQQFPDLHSELNLSSLELGDSALYFCASSVGASGYEQYFGPGTRLTVT.

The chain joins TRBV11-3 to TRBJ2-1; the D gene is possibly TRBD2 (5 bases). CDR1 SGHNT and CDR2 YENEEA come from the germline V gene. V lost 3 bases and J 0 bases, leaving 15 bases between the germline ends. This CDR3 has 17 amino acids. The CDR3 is CASSLASGGSSYNEQFF. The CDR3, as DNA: TGTGCCAGCAGCTTGGCGAGTGGAGGTAGCTCCTACAATGAGCAGTTCTTC.

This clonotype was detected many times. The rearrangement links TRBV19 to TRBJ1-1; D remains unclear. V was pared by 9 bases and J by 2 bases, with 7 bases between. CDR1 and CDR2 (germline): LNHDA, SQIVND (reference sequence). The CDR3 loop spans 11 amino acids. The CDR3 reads CASSVNTEAFF. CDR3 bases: TGTGCCAGCTCAGTAAACACTGAAGCTTTCTTT. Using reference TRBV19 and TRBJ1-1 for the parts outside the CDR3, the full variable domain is DGGITQSPKYLFRKEGQNVTLSCEQNLNHDAMYWYRQDPGQGLRLIYYSQIVNDFQKGDIAEGYSVSREKKESFPLTVTSAQKNPTAFYLCASSVNTEAFFGQGTRLTVV.

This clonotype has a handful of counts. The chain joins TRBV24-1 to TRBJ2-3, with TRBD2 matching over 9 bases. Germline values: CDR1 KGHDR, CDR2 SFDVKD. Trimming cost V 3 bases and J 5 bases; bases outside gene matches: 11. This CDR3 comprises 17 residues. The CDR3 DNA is TGTGCCACCAGTGATCACCCGCGGGGGGGCTACGGAGATACGCAGTATTTT. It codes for CATSDHPRGGYGDTQYF.

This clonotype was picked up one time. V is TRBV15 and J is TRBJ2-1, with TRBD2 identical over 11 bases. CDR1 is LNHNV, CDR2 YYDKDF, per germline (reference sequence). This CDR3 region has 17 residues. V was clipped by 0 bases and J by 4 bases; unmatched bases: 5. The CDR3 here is CATSREYGTSGYNEQFF. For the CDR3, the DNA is TGTGCCACCAGCAGAGAATACGGGACTAGCGGTTACAATGAGCAGTTCTTC. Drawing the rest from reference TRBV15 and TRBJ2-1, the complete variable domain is DAMVIQNPRYQVTQFGKPVTLSCSQTLNHNVMYWYQQKSSQAPKLLFHYYDKDFNNEADTPDNFQSRRPNTSFCFLDIRSPGLGDTAMYLCATSREYGTSGYNEQFFGPGTRLTVL.

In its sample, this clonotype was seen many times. The CDR3 bases are TGTGCCAGCAGCCGTAGACAGGGGACGAGTGAGACCCAGTACTTC. Translation gives CASSRRQGTSETQYF. The J gene is TRBJ2-5, the V gene TRBV12-3 or TRBV12-4; 8 positions agree with TRBD1. The V segment lost 6 bases and the J segment 5 bases; nucleotides outside the gene matches: 11. CDR3 size: 15 residues.

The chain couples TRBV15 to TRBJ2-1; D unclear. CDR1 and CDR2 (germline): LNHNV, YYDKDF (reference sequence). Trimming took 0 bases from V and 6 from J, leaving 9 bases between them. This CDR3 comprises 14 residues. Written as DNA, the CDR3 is TGTGCCACCAGCAGAGATGCACAGTTCAATGAGCAGTTCTTC. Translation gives CATSRDAQFNEQFF.

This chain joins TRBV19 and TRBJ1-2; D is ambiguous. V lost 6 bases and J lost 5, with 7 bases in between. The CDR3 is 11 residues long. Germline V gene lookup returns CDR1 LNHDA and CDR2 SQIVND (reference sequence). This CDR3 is CASSDGYGYTF. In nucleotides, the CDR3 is TGTGCCAGTAGCGACGGGTATGGCTACACCTTC.

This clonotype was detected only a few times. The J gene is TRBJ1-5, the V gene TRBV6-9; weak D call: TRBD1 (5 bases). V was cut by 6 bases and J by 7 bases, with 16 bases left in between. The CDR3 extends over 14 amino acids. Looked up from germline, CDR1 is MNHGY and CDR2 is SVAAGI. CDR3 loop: CASRPGLPGQPQHF. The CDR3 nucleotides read TGTGCCAGCAGACCGGGACTGCCAGGACAGCCCCAGCATTTT.

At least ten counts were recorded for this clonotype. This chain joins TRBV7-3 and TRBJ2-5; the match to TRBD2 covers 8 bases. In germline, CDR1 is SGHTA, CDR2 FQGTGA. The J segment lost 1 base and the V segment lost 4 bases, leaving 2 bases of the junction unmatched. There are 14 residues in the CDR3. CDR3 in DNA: TGTGCCAGCAGCTCGGGACTAGTCCAAGAGACCCAGTACTTC. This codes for CASSSGLVQETQYF.

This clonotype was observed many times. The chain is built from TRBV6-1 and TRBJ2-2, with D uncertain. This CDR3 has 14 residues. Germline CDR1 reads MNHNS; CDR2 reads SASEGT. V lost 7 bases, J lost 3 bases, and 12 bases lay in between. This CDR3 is CASTPRFYTGELFF. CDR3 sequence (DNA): TGTGCCAGCACCCCGCGCTTTTACACCGGGGAGCTGTTTTTT.

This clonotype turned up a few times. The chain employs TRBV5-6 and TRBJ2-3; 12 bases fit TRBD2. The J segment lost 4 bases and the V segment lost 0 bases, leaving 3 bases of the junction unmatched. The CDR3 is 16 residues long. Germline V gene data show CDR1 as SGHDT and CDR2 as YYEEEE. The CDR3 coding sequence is TGTGCCAGCAGCTTGGAACTAGCGGGGGGTCCAGATACGCAGTATTTT. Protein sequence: CASSLELAGGPDTQYF.

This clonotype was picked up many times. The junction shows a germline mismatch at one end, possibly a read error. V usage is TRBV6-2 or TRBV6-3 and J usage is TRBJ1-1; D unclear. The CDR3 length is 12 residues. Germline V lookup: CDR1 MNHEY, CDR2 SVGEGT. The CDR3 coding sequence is TGTGCCAGCAGAACACCGAACACTGTAGCTTTCTTT. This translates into CASRTPNTVAFF.

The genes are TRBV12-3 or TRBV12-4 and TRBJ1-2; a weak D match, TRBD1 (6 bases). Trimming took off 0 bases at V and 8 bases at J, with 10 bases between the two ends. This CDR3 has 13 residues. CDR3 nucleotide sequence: TGTGCCAGCAGTTTAGCGACAGGTCGGGGCTACACCTTC. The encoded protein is CASSLATGRGYTF.

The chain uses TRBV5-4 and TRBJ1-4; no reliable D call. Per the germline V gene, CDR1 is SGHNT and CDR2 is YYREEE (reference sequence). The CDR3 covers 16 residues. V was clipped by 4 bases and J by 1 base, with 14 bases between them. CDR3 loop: CASSEDPAGTNEKLFF. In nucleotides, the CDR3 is TGTGCCAGCAGCGAAGACCCAGCGGGAACTAATGAAAAACTGTTTTTT.

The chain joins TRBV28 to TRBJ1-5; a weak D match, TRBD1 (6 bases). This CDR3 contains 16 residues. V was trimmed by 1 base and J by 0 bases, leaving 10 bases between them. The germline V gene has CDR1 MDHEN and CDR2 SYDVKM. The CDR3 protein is CASSLSGQISNQPQHF. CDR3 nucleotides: TGTGCCAGCAGTTTATCCGGACAGATTAGCAATCAGCCCCAGCATTTT.

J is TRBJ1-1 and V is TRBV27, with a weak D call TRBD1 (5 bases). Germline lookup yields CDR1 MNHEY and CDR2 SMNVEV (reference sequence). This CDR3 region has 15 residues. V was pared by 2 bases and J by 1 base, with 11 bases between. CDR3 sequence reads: CASSLEGPPNTEAFF. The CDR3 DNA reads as TGTGCCAGCAGTTTAGAGGGGCCACCGAACACTGAAGCTTTCTTT.

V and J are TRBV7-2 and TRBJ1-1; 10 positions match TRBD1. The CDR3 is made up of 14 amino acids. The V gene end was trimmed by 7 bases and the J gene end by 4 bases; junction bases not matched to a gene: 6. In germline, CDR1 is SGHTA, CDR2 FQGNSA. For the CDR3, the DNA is TGTGCCAGCACAGGGGGACAGGGGACCACTGAAGCTTTCTTT. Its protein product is CASTGGQGTTEAFF.

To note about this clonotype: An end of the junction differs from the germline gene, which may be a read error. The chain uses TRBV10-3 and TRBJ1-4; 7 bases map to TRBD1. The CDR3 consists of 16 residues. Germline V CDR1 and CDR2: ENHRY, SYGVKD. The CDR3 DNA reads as TGTGCCATCAGTGAGTCATCGGGACAGACTAATGAAAAACTGTCTTTT. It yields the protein CAISESSGQTNEKLSF.